This T cell receptor (beta chain) was sequenced for a study of shared clonotypes between healthy human individuals. Study in general: Each donor had three CD4 naive, three CD4 memory, two CD8 naive and one CD8 memory plate. The study, taken as a whole, reports: Only blood samples were collected, and tissue repertoires likely differ. Among the subsets, naive ones generally showed larger estimated richness than memory ones.

Germline V gene sequence: CDR1 SQVTM, CDR2 ANQGSEA. The CDR3 extends over 17 amino acids. The junction had 9 bases not matched to a gene; V was cut back by 2 bases and J by 2 bases. Terminally differentiated effector memory CD45RA+ cells were excluded from the naive CD8 cells, which were CD45RO-negative and positively selected for CCR7. The study drew its donors from healthy HIV-negative adults without recent acute infections or vaccinations. Libraries were prepared by immunoSEQ multiplex PCR; TCRdb keeps only in-frame clonotypes and omits some of them. The table lists more than 600,000 clones, approximately 90% of them singletons. As for this clone: The antigen remains unidentified.

The sequenced sample consisted of naive CD8+ T cells sorted from blood. The chain joins TRBV29-1 to TRBJ2-6; 7 bases match TRBD1. This clonotype was sampled from a man under 40 in good health. The CDR3 DNA reads TGCAGCGTTGAACCCCAACAGGGGTTGGCTGGGGCCAACGTCCTGACTTTC. Protein product: CSVEPQQGLAGANVLTF.